The TCR beta chain under discussion was sequenced for a study of blood T cell repertoires in COVID-19. Study summary: The origin of the acute and convalescent COVID-19 samples was the United States, Italy and Spain. Nucleic acid was either cDNA or gDNA, and it came from T cells, B-cell-depleted T cells, or PBMCs.

Under the authors' procedure: Estimation of nucleated cell counts was performed using reference gene primer amplification. The protocol was immunoSEQ multiplex PCR, while the TCRdb copy is restricted to in-frame clones and leaves out a portion. The V and J calls and clone size come from that table; D and trimming were worked out from the DNA. Here the sample spans under 250,000 clones, 92% being singletons. The CDR3 sequence is 15 residues long. V dropped 0 bases and J dropped 1 base, with 10 bases sitting between them. From germline, CDR1 is LNHNV and CDR2 YYDKDF (reference sequence). This receptor was taken from a man aged 30 to 39 with acute or convalescent COVID-19. Sequences were obtained from peripheral blood. This chain joins TRBV15 and TRBJ2-7, with a tentative D call TRBD1 (5 bases). The CDR3 spells CATSRDQGRSYEQYF. CDR3 nucleotide sequence: TGTGCCACCAGCAGAGACCAGGGTAGGTCCTACGAGCAGTACTTC.